This passage covers 25 T cell receptor beta chains from one sample sequenced in a study of shared clonotypes between healthy human individuals. Assay used: immunoSEQ multiplex PCR; TCRdb lists only in-frame clones, some missing. The table has fewer than 2.5 million clones, over 85% seen once. The sequenced sample consisted of naive CD4+ T cells from PBMCs. Subset indicated: CD45RA+ positively selected. The receptor source for this set is a man younger than 35 in good health. Some clones in this sample may be carry-over from other donors' samples.

The CDR3 loop reads CASSPGTGGFGNTIYF. For the CDR3, the DNA is TGTGCCAGCAGCCCAGGGACAGGGGGCTTTGGAAACACCATATATTTT. This chain uses TRBV7-6 with TRBJ1-3; 12 bases align to TRBD1. J was trimmed by 3 bases and V by 5 bases; bases with no gene match: 5. The length of the CDR3 is 16 residues. Germline V gene sequence: CDR1 SGHVS, CDR2 FNYEAQ.

The V gene is TRBV5-1, the J gene TRBJ2-2; 9 nucleotides line up with TRBD1. Germline lookup yields CDR1 SGHRS and CDR2 YFSETQ. V gave up 4 bases and J gave up 0 bases; unmatched junction bases: 4. The CDR3 sequence is 16 residues long. This CDR3 is CASSEQGAPNTGELFF. CDR3 DNA sequence: TGCGCCAGCAGCGAACAGGGGGCGCCGAACACCGGGGAGCTGTTTTTT.

The rearrangement links TRBV28 to TRBJ1-5; possibly TRBD1 for D (6 bases). Germline loops: CDR1 MDHEN, CDR2 SYDVKM. V lost 5 bases and J lost 3, with 11 bases in between. This CDR3 has 14 amino acids. CDR3 protein: CASSQNRDNQPQHF. CDR3 sequence (DNA): TGTGCCAGCAGTCAGAACAGGGACAATCAGCCCCAGCATTTT. Combining the CDR3 with reference TRBV28 and TRBJ1-5 gives the whole variable domain DVKVTQSSRYLVKRTGEKVFLECVQDMDHENMFWYRQDPGLGLRLIYFSYDVKMKEKGDIPEGYSVSREKKERFSLILESASTNQTSMYLCASSQNRDNQPQHFGDGTRLSIL.

V is TRBV15 and J is TRBJ2-7; D gene unclear. The germline gives CDR1 LNHNV, CDR2 YYDKDF (reference sequence). V shed 8 bases and J shed 4 bases, with 12 bases lying between them. The CDR3 spans 12 residues. The CDR3: CATFRHLYEQYF. Here the CDR3 DNA reads TGTGCCACCTTTCGCCACCTTTACGAGCAGTACTTC. Variable domain in full (rest from reference TRBV15 and TRBJ2-7): DAMVIQNPRYQVTQFGKPVTLSCSQTLNHNVMYWYQQKSSQAPKLLFHYYDKDFNNEADTPDNFQSRRPNTSFCFLDIRSPGLGDTAMYLCATFRHLYEQYFGPGTRLTVT.

This sequence joins TRBV29-1 and TRBJ2-7; TRBD2 matches at 11 bases. V lost 4 bases and J lost 2; bases outside the gene matches: 7. The CDR3 consists of 15 residues. Germline V gives CDR1 SQVTM, CDR2 ANQGSEA. As DNA, the CDR3 is TGCAGCGTTGGCCCTCGACTAGCGGGAACCTACGAGCAGTACTTC. This translates into CSVGPRLAGTYEQYF.

The V call is TRBV2, the J call TRBJ2-7, with 11 bases fitting TRBD2. CDR1 and CDR2 from the germline V gene are SNHLY and FYNNEI. The V gene end was trimmed by 6 bases and the J gene end by 3 bases; junction bases not matched to a gene: 7. This CDR3 region has 15 residues. CDR3 loop: CASRGRLAGSYEQYF. CDR3 bases: TGTGCCAGCAGGGGGCGACTAGCGGGGAGCTACGAGCAGTACTTC.

V usage is TRBV4-1 and J usage is TRBJ1-2; D not certain. V dropped 0 bases and J dropped 3 bases, with 11 bases sitting between them. CDR3 length: 15 amino acids. Germline V gene lookup returns CDR1 MGHRA and CDR2 YSYEKL. The CDR3 nucleotides read TGCGCCAGCAGCCAAGAATCCCCTCCGGACTATGGCTACACCTTC. This codes for CASSQESPPDYGYTF.

V usage is TRBV27 and J usage is TRBJ2-3, with 9 bases matching TRBD2. This CDR3 comprises 14 residues. V was pared by 7 bases and J by 3 bases, with 5 bases of the junction left unmatched. Germline V lookup: CDR1 MNHEY, CDR2 SMNVEV (reference sequence). In DNA form, the CDR3 reads TGTGCCAGCAAGGGGCGGGAGGGGACAGATACGCAGTATTTT. Encoded protein: CASKGREGTDTQYF.

The chain employs TRBV5-1 and TRBJ2-3; perhaps TRBD2 as D (5 bases). Trimming shortened V by 2 bases and J by 2 bases, and 6 bases separated the two germline ends. There are 13 residues in the CDR3. The germline CDR1 and CDR2 sequences are SGHRS and YFSETQ. CDR3 protein: CASSFGDTDTQYF. The CDR3 DNA sequence: TGCGCCAGCAGCTTCGGGGACACAGATACGCAGTATTTT.

The J gene is TRBJ2-7, the V gene TRBV2, with D possibly being TRBD1 or TRBD2 (5 bases each). V lost 6 bases, J lost 7 bases, and 16 bases lay in between. The CDR3 extends over 13 amino acids. CDR1 and CDR2 from the germline V gene are SNHLY and FYNNEI. This CDR3 is CASRLDTGNEQYF. DNA for the CDR3: TGTGCCAGCAGGCTGGACACCGGGAATGAGCAGTACTTC. The entire variable domain, with the rest obtained from reference TRBV2 and TRBJ2-7, is as follows: EPEVTQTPSHQVTQMGQEVILRCVPISNHLYFYWYRQILGQKVEFLVSFYNNEISEKSEIFDDQFSVERPDGSNFTLKIRSTKLEDSAMYFCASRLDTGNEQYFGPGTRLTVT.

Only a few counts were recorded for this clone. The chain is built from TRBV9 and TRBJ2-1, with 7 positions matching TRBD2. J was trimmed by 15 bases and V by 3 bases; bases with no gene match: 9. Germline assignment: CDR1 SGDLS and CDR2 YYNGEE. CDR3 length equals 12 residues. CDR3 nucleotide sequence: TGTGCCAGCAGCGACCACGGGAGGCCCCCGTTCTTC. Protein sequence: CASSDHGRPPFF.

This chain links TRBV10-3 with TRBJ2-1; possible D gene TRBD2, 6 bases. V shed 8 bases and J shed 2 bases, with 13 bases lying between them. CDR1 is ENHRY and CDR2 is SYGVKD in the germline V gene. This CDR3 is built from 14 residues. The CDR3, as DNA: TGTGCCATCGGTCGCGGGGAGGCCTACAATGAGCAGTTCTTC. Protein product: CAIGRGEAYNEQFF.

The chain combines TRBV5-1 with TRBJ2-3; 9 bases are a match to TRBD2. The V gene's germline CDR1 is SGHRS and CDR2 YFSETQ. The J segment lost 4 bases and the V segment lost 0 bases, leaving 9 bases of the junction unmatched. This CDR3 is built from 17 residues. CDR3 coding DNA: TGCGCCAGCAGCTTGGTCTCTAGCGGGGCGGGGGCAGATACGCAGTATTTT. This gives the protein CASSLVSSGAGADTQYF.

The rearrangement joins TRBV19 to TRBJ2-7; tentative D call: TRBD2 (5 bases). V dropped 4 bases and J dropped 0 bases, with 10 bases sitting between them. The CDR3 covers 14 residues. The germline V gene has CDR1 LNHDA and CDR2 SQIVND (reference sequence). CDR3 nucleotides: TGTGCCAGTAGTAGAGTAGCGAGCTCCTACGAGCAGTACTTC. Residues: CASSRVASSYEQYF.

The chain is built from TRBV4-3 and TRBJ1-2, with D perhaps matching TRBD1 (5 bases). Germline V gene lookup returns CDR1 LGHNA and CDR2 YSLEER. This CDR3 contains 14 residues. The germline V and J ends were trimmed by 0 bases and 4 bases, with 9 bases remaining between them. The CDR3 nucleotides are TGCGCCAGCAGCCAAGATTCGAGGGGCTATGGCTACACCTTC. It translates to CASSQDSRGYGYTF.

The rearrangement uses TRBV7-9 and TRBJ2-3, with D maybe TRBD2 (6 bases). The germline gives CDR1 SEHNR, CDR2 FQNEAQ (reference sequence). The CDR3 has 14 residues. The ends were cut back, 5 bases at V and 6 bases at J, with 15 bases in the middle. CDR3 amino acids: CASSPYGTLDTQYF. The CDR3 DNA reads as TGTGCCAGCAGCCCCTACGGGACTTTGGATACGCAGTATTTT.

The gene calls are TRBV29-1 and TRBJ2-7; 8 bases align to TRBD1. Germline CDR1 and CDR2: SQVTM and ANQGSEA. The CDR3 is made up of 13 amino acids. With 4 bases clipped from V and 5 bases from J, the junction kept 7 bases outside the gene matches. CDR3 sequence: CSVALDRANEQYF. Written as DNA, the CDR3 is TGCAGCGTTGCCCTGGACAGGGCTAACGAGCAGTACTTC.

The chain couples TRBV10-3 to TRBJ1-1, with 11 bases matching TRBD1. CDR1 ENHRY and CDR2 SYGVKD come from the germline V gene. J lost 5 bases, V lost 4 bases, and 6 bases had no gene match. The CDR3 has 15 amino acids. The CDR3 reads CAISARTGGSTEAFF. CDR3 sequence (DNA): TGTGCCATCAGTGCTCGGACAGGGGGCAGTACTGAAGCTTTCTTT.

This chain connects TRBV5-4 to TRBJ2-2, with TRBD2 identical over 7 bases. The V segment lost 5 bases and the J segment 0 bases; nucleotides outside the gene matches: 4. Germline V gene data show CDR1 as SGHNT and CDR2 as YYREEE (reference sequence). This CDR3 spans 15 amino acids. CDR3 bases: TGTGCCAGCAGTGCTAGCGGAACGAACACCGGGGAGCTGTTTTTT. As protein: CASSASGTNTGELFF.

The J gene is TRBJ2-7, the V gene TRBV30, with D tentatively TRBD1 (6 bases). The CDR3 consists of 14 residues. The germline V gene has CDR1 GTSNPN and CDR2 SVGIG (reference sequence). The V gene lost 2 bases and the J gene lost 5 bases, with 16 bases spanning the gap. The CDR3 region is CAWSSPAGTHEQYF. The DNA for the CDR3 is TGTGCCTGGAGTTCGCCCGCCGGGACACACGAGCAGTACTTC. The full variable domain, with the rest looked up from reference TRBV30 and TRBJ2-7, is SQTIHQWPATLVQPVGSPLSLECTVEGTSNPNLYWYRQAAGRGLQLLFYSVGIGQISSEVPQNLSASRPQDRQFILSSKKLLLSDSGFYLCAWSSPAGTHEQYFGPGTRLTVT.

This chain uses TRBV28 with TRBJ2-7; D is undetermined. V dropped 6 bases and J dropped 7 bases, with 13 bases sitting between them. The CDR3 spans 12 residues. CDR1 is MDHEN and CDR2 is SYDVKM in the germline V gene. CDR3 region: CASSVPSREQYF. The CDR3 DNA follows: TGTGCCAGCAGCGTACCTTCTCGAGAGCAGTACTTC.

This clone was found once. The J gene is TRBJ1-4, the V gene TRBV28; possible D gene TRBD1, 5 bases. Germline CDR1 is MDHEN and CDR2 is SYDVKM. The length of the CDR3 is 15 residues. V shed 5 bases and J shed 0 bases, with 10 bases lying between them. As DNA, the CDR3 is TGTGCCAGCAGTGGCAGGGTTGCAACTAATGAAAAACTGTTTTTT. The encoded protein is CASSGRVATNEKLFF.

The chain recombines TRBV30 with TRBJ1-1; D remains ambiguous. The CDR3 spans 14 residues. The germline V and J ends were trimmed by 4 bases and 6 bases, with 18 bases remaining between them. In germline, CDR1 is GTSNPN, CDR2 SVGIG (reference sequence). CDR3 sequence (DNA): TGTGCCTGGACCACACCTATCTGGAAGCCTGAAGCTTTCTTT. This sequence encodes CAWTTPIWKPEAFF.

Worth noting for this clone: The sample has other DNA sequences that encode this CDR3 too. The chain couples TRBV5-1 to TRBJ2-7, with TRBD2 matching over 12 bases. V gave up 5 bases and J gave up 7 bases; unmatched junction bases: 7. Germline V lookup: CDR1 SGHRS, CDR2 YFSETQ. CDR3 size: 14 residues. CDR3 sequence: CASSQTSGSYEQYF. The DNA of the CDR3 is TGCGCCAGCAGTCAGACTAGCGGGAGTTATGAGCAGTACTTC.

On this clone itself: The sample holds other DNA sequences that translate to the same CDR3. This rearrangement joins TRBV18 to TRBJ1-5, with D uncertain. V was cut by 3 bases and J by 3 bases, with 6 bases left in between. The CDR3 sequence is 13 residues long. CDR1 and CDR2 from the germline V gene are KGHSH and LQKENI. This CDR3 is CASSPGLNQPQHF. The CDR3 nucleotides are TGTGCCAGCTCACCGGGCCTCAATCAGCCCCAGCATTTT.